This note documents a single T cell receptor (beta chain) sequence. This entry comes from a study of blood T cell repertoires in COVID-19. About the study: The cDNA or gDNA used as material had been derived from T cells, B-cell-depleted T cells, or PBMCs.

Repertoires were generated with immunoSEQ multiplex PCR, while TCRdb's copy carries only in-frame clones and drops some. The sample contains approximately 150,000 clones, roughly 86% of which appear only once. This CDR3 spans 14 amino acids. V was cut by 6 bases and J by 2 bases, with 11 bases left in between. Per germline, CDR1 KGHDR and CDR2 SFDVKD. The sequenced material came from peripheral blood. The clonotype was recovered from a man aged 65-85 years with acute or convalescent COVID-19. The chain carries TRBV24-1 and TRBJ2-3; tentative D call: TRBD1 (6 bases). The CDR3 loop reads CATSKGQTTDTQYF. As DNA, the CDR3 is TGTGCCACCAGTAAAGGACAGACCACAGATACGCAGTATTTT.